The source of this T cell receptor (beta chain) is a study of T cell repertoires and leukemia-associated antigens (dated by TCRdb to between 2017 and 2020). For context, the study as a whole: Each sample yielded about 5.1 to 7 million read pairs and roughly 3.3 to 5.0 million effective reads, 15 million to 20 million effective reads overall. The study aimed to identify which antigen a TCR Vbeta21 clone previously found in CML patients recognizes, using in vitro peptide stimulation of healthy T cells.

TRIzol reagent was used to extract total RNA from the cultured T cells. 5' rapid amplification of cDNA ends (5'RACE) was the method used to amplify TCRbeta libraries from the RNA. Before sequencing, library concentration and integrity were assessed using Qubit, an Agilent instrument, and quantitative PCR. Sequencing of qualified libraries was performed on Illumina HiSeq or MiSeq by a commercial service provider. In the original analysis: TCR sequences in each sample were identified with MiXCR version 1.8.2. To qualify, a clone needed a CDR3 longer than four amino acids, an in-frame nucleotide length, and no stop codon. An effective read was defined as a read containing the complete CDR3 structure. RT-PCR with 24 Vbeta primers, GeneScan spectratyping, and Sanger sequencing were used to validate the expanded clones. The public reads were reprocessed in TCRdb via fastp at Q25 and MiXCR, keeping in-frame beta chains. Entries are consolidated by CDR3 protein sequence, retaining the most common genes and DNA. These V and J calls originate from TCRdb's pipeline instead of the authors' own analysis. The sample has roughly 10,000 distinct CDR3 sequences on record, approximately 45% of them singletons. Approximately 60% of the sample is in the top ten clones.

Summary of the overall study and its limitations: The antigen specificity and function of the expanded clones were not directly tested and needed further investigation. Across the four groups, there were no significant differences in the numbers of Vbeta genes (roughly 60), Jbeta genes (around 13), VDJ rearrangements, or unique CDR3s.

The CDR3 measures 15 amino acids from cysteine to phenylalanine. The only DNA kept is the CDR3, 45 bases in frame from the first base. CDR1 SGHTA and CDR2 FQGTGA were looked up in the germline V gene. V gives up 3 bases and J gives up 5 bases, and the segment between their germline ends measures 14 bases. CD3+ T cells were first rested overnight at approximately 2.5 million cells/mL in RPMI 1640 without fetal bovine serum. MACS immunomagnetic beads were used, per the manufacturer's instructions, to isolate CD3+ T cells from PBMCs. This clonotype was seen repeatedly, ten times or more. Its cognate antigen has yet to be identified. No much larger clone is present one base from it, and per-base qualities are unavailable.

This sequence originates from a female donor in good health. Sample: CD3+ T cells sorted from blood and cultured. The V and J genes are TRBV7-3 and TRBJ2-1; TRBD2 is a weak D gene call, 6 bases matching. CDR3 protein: CASSFSAGRNNEQFF. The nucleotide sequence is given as TGTGCCAGCAGCTTTTCCGCGGGAAGGAACAATGAGCAGTTCTTC.